This T cell receptor (beta chain) was identified during a study of T cell responses to AZD1222 COVID-19 vaccine. Study findings and constraints: A mostly white British donor set with more females was recruited, and clonal diversity was possibly underestimated.

On this clone: Its antigen is still unknown.

This CDR3 has 14 amino acids. Per the germline V gene, CDR1 is SGHNT and CDR2 is YYREEE (reference sequence). V shed 4 bases and J shed 1 base, with 11 bases lying between them. TCRdb's copy holds only in-frame clones and misses some; the assay was immunoSEQ multiplex PCR. The sample records 150,000 or so clones, roughly nine tenths being singletons. The specimen comprised peripheral blood, sampled on day 0 of AZD1222 vaccination. The chain links TRBV5-4 to TRBJ1-1; possible D gene TRBD1, 5 bases. The sequence was obtained from an adult in good health. DNA for the CDR3: TGTGCCAGCAGCCCCCCCGGGGCGAACACTGAAGCTTTCTTT. Its translation: CASSPPGANTEAFF.